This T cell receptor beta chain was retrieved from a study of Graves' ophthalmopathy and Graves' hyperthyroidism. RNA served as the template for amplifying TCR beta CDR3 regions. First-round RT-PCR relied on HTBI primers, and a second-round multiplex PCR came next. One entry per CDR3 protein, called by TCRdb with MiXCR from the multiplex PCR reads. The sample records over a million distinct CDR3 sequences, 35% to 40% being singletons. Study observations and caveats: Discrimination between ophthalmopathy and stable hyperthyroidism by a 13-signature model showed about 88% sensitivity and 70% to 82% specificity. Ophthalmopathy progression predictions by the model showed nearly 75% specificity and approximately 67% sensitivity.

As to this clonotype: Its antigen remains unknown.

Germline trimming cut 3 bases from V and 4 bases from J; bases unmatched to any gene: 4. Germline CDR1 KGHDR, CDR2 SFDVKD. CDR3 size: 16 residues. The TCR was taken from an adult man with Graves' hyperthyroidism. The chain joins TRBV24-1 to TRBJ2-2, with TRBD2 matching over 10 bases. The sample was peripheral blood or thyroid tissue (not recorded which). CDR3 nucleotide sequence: TGTGCCACCAGTGATCTAGCGGGAGTCCCCACCGGGGAGCTGTTTTTT. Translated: CATSDLAGVPTGELFF.